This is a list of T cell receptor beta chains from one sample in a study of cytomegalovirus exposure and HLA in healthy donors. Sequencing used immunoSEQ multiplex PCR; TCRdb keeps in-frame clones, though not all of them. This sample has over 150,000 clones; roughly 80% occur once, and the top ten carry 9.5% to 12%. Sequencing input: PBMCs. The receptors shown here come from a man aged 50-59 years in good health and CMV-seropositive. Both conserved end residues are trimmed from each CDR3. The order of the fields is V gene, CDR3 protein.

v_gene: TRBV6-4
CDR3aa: ASRPQGGSNNEQF

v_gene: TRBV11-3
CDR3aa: ASSLGGTPGHEQF

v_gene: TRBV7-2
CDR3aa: ASSLGFGGTEAF

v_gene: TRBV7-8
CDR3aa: ASSLAPDEKLF

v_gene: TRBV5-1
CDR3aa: ASSTGAGTEAF

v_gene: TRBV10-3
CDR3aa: AIREGTSGTLYEQY

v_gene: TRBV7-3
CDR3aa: ASSPHTNRELF

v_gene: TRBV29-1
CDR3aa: SVQQLNEQF

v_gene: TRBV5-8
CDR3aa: ASSTGVPITDTQY

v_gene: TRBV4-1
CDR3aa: ASSPAGDRGLNNYGYT

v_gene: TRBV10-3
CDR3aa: AISETGVWGYT

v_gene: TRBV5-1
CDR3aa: ASSLGPQGSSYEQY

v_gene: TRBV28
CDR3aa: ASSFRVLSGNTIY

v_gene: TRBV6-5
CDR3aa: ASSLGGGNTQY

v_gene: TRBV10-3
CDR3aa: AIRTGVGVTEAF

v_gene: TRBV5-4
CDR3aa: ASSLDNQGVYEQY

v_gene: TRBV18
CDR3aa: ASSFRLAGGPKDEQF

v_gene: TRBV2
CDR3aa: ASSIFSTGGSYEQY

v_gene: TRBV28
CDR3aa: ASRIDRVQETQY

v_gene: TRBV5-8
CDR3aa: ASSQASSSGNTIY

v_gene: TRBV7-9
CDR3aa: ASRLTGNTDTQY

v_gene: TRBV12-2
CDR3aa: ASRLALARRDNHEDTQY

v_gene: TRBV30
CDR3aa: AWSVISGNEQF

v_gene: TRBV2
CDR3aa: ASSGEGGRVSYEQY

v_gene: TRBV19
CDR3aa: ASRGEGQPQH

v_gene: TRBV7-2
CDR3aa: ASSKTSIVAGANVLT

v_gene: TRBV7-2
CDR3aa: ASSLQAGGREETQY

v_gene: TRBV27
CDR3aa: ASSPVSRTDSNQPQH

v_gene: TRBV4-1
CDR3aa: ASSPFGRTSGGETQY

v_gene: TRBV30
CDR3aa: AWGGIQWEQY

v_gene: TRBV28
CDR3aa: ASSQVSDRGSEQY

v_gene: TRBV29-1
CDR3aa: SVWTSGRGWTDTQY

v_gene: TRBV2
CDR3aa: ASDRDRGPSNQPQH

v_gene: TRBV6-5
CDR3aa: ASRTTGNYGYT

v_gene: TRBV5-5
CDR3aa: ASSLVNPPLDYGYT

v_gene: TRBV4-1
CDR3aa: ASSRRDYGYT

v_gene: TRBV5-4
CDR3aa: ASSLWRGVSYEQY

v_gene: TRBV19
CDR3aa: ASSMSGQGGAYEQY

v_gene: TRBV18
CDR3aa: ASSPSGSYEQY

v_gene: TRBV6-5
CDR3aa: ASSSGQGTS

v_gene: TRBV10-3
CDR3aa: AISESEGGELF

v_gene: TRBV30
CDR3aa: AWSVEGGQPQH

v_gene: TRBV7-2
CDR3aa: ASSLEIGGPDNEQF

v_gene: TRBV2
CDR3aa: ASSAEQGPDTQY

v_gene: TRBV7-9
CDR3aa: ASSLMSGGADTQY

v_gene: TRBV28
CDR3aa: ASTRLDTYEQY

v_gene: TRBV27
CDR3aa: ASSLAGLSYEQY

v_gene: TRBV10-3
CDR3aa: AISDISGNEQY

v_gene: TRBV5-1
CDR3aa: ASWGDGAYEQY

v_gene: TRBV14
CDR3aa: ASSQGRTVSPYEQY

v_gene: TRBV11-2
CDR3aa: ASSRDRGTEAF

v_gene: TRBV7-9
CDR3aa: ASSPRGLASETQY

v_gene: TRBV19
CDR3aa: ASSITGSGNTIY

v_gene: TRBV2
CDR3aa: ASSVQGESYEQY

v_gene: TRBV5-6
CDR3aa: ASSLRNRGYNTEAF

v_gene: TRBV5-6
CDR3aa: ASSLAIPRTGRVNEQF

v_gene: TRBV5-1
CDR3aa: ASSLDRGQGYGYT

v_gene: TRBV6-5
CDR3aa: ASSYYPGNYGYT

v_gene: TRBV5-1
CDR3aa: ASRQALGVGEAF

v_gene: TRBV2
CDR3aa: ASSELPYTEAF